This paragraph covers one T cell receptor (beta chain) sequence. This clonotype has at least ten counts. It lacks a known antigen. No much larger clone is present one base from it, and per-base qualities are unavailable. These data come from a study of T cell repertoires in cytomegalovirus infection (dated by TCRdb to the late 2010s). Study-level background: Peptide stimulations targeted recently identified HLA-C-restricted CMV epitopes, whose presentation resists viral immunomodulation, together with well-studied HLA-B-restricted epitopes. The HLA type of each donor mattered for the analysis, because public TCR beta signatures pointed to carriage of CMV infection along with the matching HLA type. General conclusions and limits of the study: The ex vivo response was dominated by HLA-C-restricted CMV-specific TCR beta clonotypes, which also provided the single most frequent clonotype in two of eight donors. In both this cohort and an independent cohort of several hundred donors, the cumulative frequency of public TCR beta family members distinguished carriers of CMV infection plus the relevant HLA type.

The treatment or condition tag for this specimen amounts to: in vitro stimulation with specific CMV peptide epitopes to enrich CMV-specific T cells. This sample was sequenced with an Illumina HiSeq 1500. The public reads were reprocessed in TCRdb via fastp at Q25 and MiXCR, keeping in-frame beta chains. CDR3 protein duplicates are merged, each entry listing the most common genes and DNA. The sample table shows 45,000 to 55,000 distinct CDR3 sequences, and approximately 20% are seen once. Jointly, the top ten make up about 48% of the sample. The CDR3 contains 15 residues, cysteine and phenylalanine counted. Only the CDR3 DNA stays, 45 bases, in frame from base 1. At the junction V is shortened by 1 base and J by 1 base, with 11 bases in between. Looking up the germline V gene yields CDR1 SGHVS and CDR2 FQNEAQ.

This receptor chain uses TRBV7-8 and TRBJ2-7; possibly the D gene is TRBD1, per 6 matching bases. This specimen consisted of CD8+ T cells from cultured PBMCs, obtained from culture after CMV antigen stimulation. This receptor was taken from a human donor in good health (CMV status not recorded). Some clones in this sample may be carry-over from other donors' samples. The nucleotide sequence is TGTGCCAGCAGCTTAGGGGACAAGGTTTCCTACGAGCAGTACTTC. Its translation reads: CASSLGDKVSYEQYF.